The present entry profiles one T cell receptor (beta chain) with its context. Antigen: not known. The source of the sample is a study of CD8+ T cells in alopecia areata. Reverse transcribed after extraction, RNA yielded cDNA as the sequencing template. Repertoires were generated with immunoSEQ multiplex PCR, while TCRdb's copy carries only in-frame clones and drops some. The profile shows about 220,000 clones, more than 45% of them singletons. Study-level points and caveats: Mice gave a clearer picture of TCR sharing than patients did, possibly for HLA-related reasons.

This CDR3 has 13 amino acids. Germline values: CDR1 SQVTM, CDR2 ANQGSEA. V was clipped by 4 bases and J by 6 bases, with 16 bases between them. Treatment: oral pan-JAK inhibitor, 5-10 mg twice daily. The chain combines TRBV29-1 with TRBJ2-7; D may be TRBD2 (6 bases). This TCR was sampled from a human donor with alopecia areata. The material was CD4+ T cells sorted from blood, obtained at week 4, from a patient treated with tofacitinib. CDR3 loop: CSVVPLAAAEQYF. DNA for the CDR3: TGCAGCGTTGTCCCACTAGCTGCGGCCGAGCAGTACTTC.